There are many counts of the clone carrying this T cell receptor beta chain. No antigen is known for it. This record comes from a study of neurological immune-mediated disorders. Study-wide results and limits: CDR3 amino acid sequences of expanded clones were not shared across subjects, a result suggesting private repertoires in all groups.

The CDR3 consists of 16 residues. CDR1 is SGHRS, CDR2 YFSETQ, per germline. The V and J ends lost 7 bases and 2 bases respectively, with 18 bases between them. 5'RACE with 10-nucleotide random UMIs produced the cDNA. TCRdb passed the 5' RACE reads through MiXCR, listing each CDR3 protein once. This table has 85,000 to 100,000 distinct CDR3 sequences, around 3.4% appearing once. This chain uses TRBV5-1 with TRBJ2-2; possible D gene TRBD1, 5 bases. Sequencing was done on a sample of PBMCs. The origin of this receptor is a woman aged 18-29 years with multiple sclerosis. As DNA, the CDR3 is TGCGCCAGCGGAACTGACAGCACGAGCAACACCGGGGAGCTGTTTTTT. It encodes CASGTDSTSNTGELFF.